These 27 T cell receptor beta chains were all obtained from the same sample, sequenced in a study of blood T cell repertoires in COVID-19. Repertoires were generated with immunoSEQ multiplex PCR, while TCRdb's copy carries only in-frame clones and drops some. The sample includes around 290,000 clones, roughly nine tenths of them seen just once. The sequenced material came from PBMCs or T cells enriched from blood (not recorded which). These receptors all come from a woman aged 18-29 years who had recovered from COVID-19.

The CDR3 loop reads CASRKTPGGNSYEQYF. CDR3 bases: TGTGCCAGCAGAAAAACCCCGGGAGGCAACTCCTACGAGCAGTACTTC. The chain has TRBV27 and TRBJ2-7, with 7 bases fitting TRBD2. The CDR3 has 16 residues. Germline loops: CDR1 MNHEY, CDR2 SMNVEV (reference sequence). J was trimmed by 0 bases and V by 6 bases; bases with no gene match: 11.

The gene calls are TRBV5-4 and TRBJ2-5; no definite D call. The CDR3 consists of 14 residues. Germline V gives CDR1 SGHNT, CDR2 YYREEE (reference sequence). Trimming shortened V by 2 bases and J by 3 bases, and 11 bases separated the two germline ends. CDR3 DNA: TGTGCCAGCAGCTTTGGTTCAGTCGAAGAGACCCAGTACTTC. This codes for CASSFGSVEETQYF.

V is TRBV3-1 (or the pseudogene TRBV3-2) and J is TRBJ2-1; unclear D gene. Trimming removed 0 bases at V and 6 bases at J, with 6 bases between. Germline V CDR1 and CDR2: LGHDT, YNNKEL (reference sequence). This CDR3 is 13 amino acids long. The CDR3 loop reads CASSQEAFNEQFF. The CDR3 nucleotides are TGTGCCAGCAGCCAAGAGGCCTTCAATGAGCAGTTCTTC.

The chain carries TRBV24-1 and TRBJ2-7; D perhaps matches TRBD2 (5 bases). The CDR3 loop spans 19 amino acids. Germline CDR1 reads KGHDR; CDR2 reads SFDVKD. Trimming took off 5 bases at V and 5 bases at J, with 30 bases between the two ends. For the CDR3, the DNA is TGTGCCACCAGTGCAATTACCCTTCGCCTTCGAGAGGAGGCCGACGAGCAGTACTTC. Protein product: CATSAITLRLREEADEQYF.

CDR3 in amino acids: CASRVDRRSYEQYF. In nucleotides, the CDR3 is TGTGCCAGCAGAGTGGACAGGCGATCTTACGAGCAGTACTTC. This chain joins TRBV6-5 and TRBJ2-7; 7 bases fit TRBD1. The germline CDR1 and CDR2 sequences are MNHEY and SVGAGI. The CDR3 sequence is 14 residues long. Trimming at V came to 6 bases and at J to 4 bases, leaving 9 bases not matched to a gene.

This chain connects TRBV13 to TRBJ1-1, with a tentative D call TRBD1 (5 bases). This CDR3 is built from 15 residues. V was trimmed by 2 bases and J by 1 base, leaving 11 bases between them. Germline CDR1 PRHDT, CDR2 FYEKMQ (reference sequence). The CDR3 is CASSLKGVENTEAFF. The CDR3 coding sequence is TGTGCCAGCAGCTTAAAAGGGGTAGAGAACACTGAAGCTTTCTTT.

This chain connects TRBV6-1 to TRBJ1-6, with D perhaps TRBD1 (5 bases). The CDR3 runs 16 residues. Germline loops: CDR1 MNHNS, CDR2 SASEGT. V gave up 3 bases and J gave up 4 bases, with 13 bases separating them. The CDR3 region has the DNA TGTGCCAGCAGTGAGGAAGGGGTGAAGTATAATTCACCCCTCCACTTT. Translated, it gives CASSEEGVKYNSPLHF.

The chain joins TRBV27 to TRBJ1-1; D perhaps matches TRBD1 (6 bases). V lost 6 bases and J 1 base, leaving 12 bases between the germline ends. CDR1 is MNHEY, CDR2 SMNVEV, per germline (reference sequence). The CDR3 extends over 14 amino acids. The CDR3 nucleotides read TGTGCCAGCAGGATCATGGGACAGAACACTGAAGCTTTCTTT. This sequence encodes CASRIMGQNTEAFF.

The chain combines TRBV9 with TRBJ2-2; 11 bases are a match to TRBD2. Trimming took 3 bases from V and 4 from J; bases not matched to a gene: 2. CDR3 length: 15 residues. Per germline, CDR1 SGDLS and CDR2 YYNGEE. CDR3 protein: CASSGGLAGTGELFF. The CDR3 nucleotides read TGTGCCAGCAGCGGAGGACTAGCGGGCACCGGGGAGCTGTTTTTT.

The chain combines TRBV6-5 with TRBJ2-3; possible D gene TRBD2, 6 bases. V was trimmed by 5 bases and J by 3 bases, leaving 12 bases between them. Germline V gives CDR1 MNHEY, CDR2 SVGAGI. The CDR3 runs 14 residues. In nucleotides, the CDR3 is TGTGCCAGCAGTCAATCCGGGACTACAGATACGCAGTATTTT. Its translation is CASSQSGTTDTQYF.

This chain joins TRBV7-6 and TRBJ2-5; 7 positions match TRBD2. With 3 bases clipped from V and 0 bases from J, the junction kept 7 bases outside the gene matches. The germline V gene encodes CDR1 SGHVS and CDR2 FNYEAQ. This CDR3 region has 16 residues. This CDR3 is CASSFQASGNQETQYF. The CDR3 DNA sequence: TGTGCCAGCAGCTTCCAGGCTAGCGGAAACCAAGAGACCCAGTACTTC.

The chain has TRBV5-5 and TRBJ1-4, with TRBD1 matching 8 bases. CDR3 length: 15 residues. With 0 bases clipped from V and 8 bases from J, the junction kept 6 bases outside the gene matches. The V gene's germline CDR1 is SGHKS and CDR2 YYEKEE (reference sequence). CDR3 bases: TGTGCCAGCAGCTTGGGACAGGGGTCTGGAGAAAAACTGTTTTTT. This gives the protein CASSLGQGSGEKLFF.

The chain joins TRBV25-1 to TRBJ1-2; 8 bases are a match to TRBD1. Germline values: CDR1 MGHDK, CDR2 SYGVNS. J lost 8 bases, V lost 3 bases, and 8 bases had no gene match. This CDR3 has 14 amino acids. The CDR3 DNA sequence: TGTGCCAGCAGTGACCCGGACAGGGTCCAGGGCTACACCTTC. It yields the protein CASSDPDRVQGYTF.

The chain links TRBV12-3 or TRBV12-4 to TRBJ2-5; 11 bases match TRBD2. This CDR3 contains 13 residues. Unmatched junction bases numbered 1, after V lost 3 bases and J lost 7 bases. The CDR3 bases are TGTGCCAGCAGTTTGCTAGCGGGGGGGACCCAGTACTTC. Translating gives CASSLLAGGTQYF.

The chain combines TRBV5-4 with TRBJ1-4, with D maybe TRBD1 (6 bases). The CDR3 totals 15 residues. The germline CDR1 and CDR2 sequences are SGHNT and YYREEE (reference sequence). V lost 5 bases to trimming and J lost 5 bases, with 16 bases between them. CDR3 DNA: TGTGCCAGCAGGACATGGGACACAAAAAATGAAAAACTGTTTTTT. It specifies CASRTWDTKNEKLFF.

The chain is built from TRBV5-6 and TRBJ2-2; unclear D gene. Looked up from germline, CDR1 is SGHDT and CDR2 is YYEEEE. The CDR3 runs to 16 residues. With 1 base removed from V and 3 bases from J, the gap between germline ends came to 13 bases. The chain's CDR3 is CASSLPRFGDTGELFF. The CDR3 bases are TGTGCCAGCAGCTTGCCGAGGTTCGGAGACACCGGGGAGCTGTTTTTT.

A few counts support this clone. The chain has TRBV30 and TRBJ2-7; maybe TRBD1 (6 bases). Trimming removed 3 bases at V and 2 bases at J, with 14 bases between. This CDR3 spans 14 amino acids. Germline V gives CDR1 GTSNPN, CDR2 SVGIG (reference sequence). This CDR3 is CAWSYRQAAYEQYF. Here the CDR3 DNA reads TGTGCCTGGAGCTACCGACAGGCGGCCTACGAGCAGTACTTC. The whole variable domain, remainder taken from reference TRBV30 and TRBJ2-7, is SQTIHQWPATLVQPVGSPLSLECTVEGTSNPNLYWYRQAAGRGLQLLFYSVGIGQISSEVPQNLSASRPQDRQFILSSKKLLLSDSGFYLCAWSYRQAAYEQYFGPGTRLTVT.

The V and J genes are TRBV19 and TRBJ1-1, with 8 bases fitting TRBD1. The CDR3 runs 16 residues. From germline, CDR1 is LNHDA and CDR2 SQIVND (reference sequence). Trimming at V came to 1 base and at J to 4 bases, leaving 8 bases not matched to a gene. In nucleotides, the CDR3 is TGTGCCAGTAGTATAGGCGGTCCAGGGGGCAGCACTGAAGCTTTCTTT. Amino acid sequence: CASSIGGPGGSTEAFF.

This clone has a handful of counts. The chain has TRBV27 and TRBJ1-2, with unresolved D. V was shortened by 3 bases and J by 2 bases, with 10 bases between the two germline ends. CDR3 size: 14 residues. Per germline, CDR1 MNHEY and CDR2 SMNVEV (reference sequence). The CDR3 DNA sequence: TGTGCCAGCAGTTTCACGGCCGGGAACTATGGCTACACCTTC. The encoded protein is CASSFTAGNYGYTF.

V and J are TRBV4-2 and TRBJ2-7, with TRBD2 identical over 16 bases. The junction had 5 bases not matched to a gene; V was cut back by 1 base and J by 5 bases. CDR1 and CDR2 from the germline V gene are LGHNA and YNFKEQ. This CDR3 comprises 17 residues. The CDR3 nucleotides read TGTGCCAGCAGCCAAGTGGGACTAGCGGGAGGGCCAGACGAGCAGTACTTC. It encodes CASSQVGLAGGPDEQYF.

This clone was recorded once. The rearrangement joins TRBV5-1 to TRBJ2-3; D is perhaps TRBD2 (6 bases). Germline CDR1 SGHRS, CDR2 YFSETQ. There are 16 residues in the CDR3. The V end lost 3 bases, the J end lost 2 bases, and 16 bases lay between the germline ends. CDR3: CASSWIPGEPTDTQYF. CDR3 sequence (DNA): TGCGCCAGCAGCTGGATACCGGGGGAACCCACAGATACGCAGTATTTT.

This CDR3 is CSVGQADTQYF. The DNA of the CDR3 is TGCAGCGTCGGACAGGCAGATACGCAGTATTTT. The chain couples TRBV29-1 to TRBJ2-3; 7 bases align to TRBD1. The CDR3 contains 11 residues. The germline CDR1 and CDR2 sequences are SQVTM and ANQGSEA. J lost 4 bases, V lost 6 bases, and 1 base had no gene match.

J is TRBJ2-1 and V is TRBV29-1; TRBD2 matches at 8 bases. With 5 bases clipped from V and 7 bases from J, the junction kept 10 bases outside the gene matches. The CDR3 sequence is 14 residues long. The V gene's germline CDR1 is SQVTM and CDR2 ANQGSEA. The CDR3 loop reads CSVSGGKWGNEQFF. CDR3 nucleotide sequence: TGCAGCGTTTCGGGAGGGAAGTGGGGAAATGAGCAGTTCTTC.

The V call is TRBV3-1 (or the pseudogene TRBV3-2), the J call TRBJ1-6; 9 bases map to TRBD1. The J segment lost 8 bases and the V segment lost 5 bases, leaving 7 bases of the junction unmatched. Germline V CDR1 and CDR2: LGHDT, YNNKEL (reference sequence). The CDR3 covers 15 residues. The CDR3 sequence is CASSVGTGTYSPLHF. CDR3 coding DNA: TGTGCCAGCAGCGTTGGGACAGGGACATATTCACCCCTCCACTTT.

The chain is built from TRBV30 and TRBJ1-5; unclear D gene. There are 13 residues in the CDR3. V dropped 1 base and J dropped 9 bases, with 13 bases sitting between them. Per the germline V gene, CDR1 is GTSNPN and CDR2 is SVGIG (reference sequence). The CDR3 protein is CAWSGAVLWPQHF. CDR3 DNA sequence: TGTGCCTGGAGTGGTGCAGTCCTTTGGCCCCAGCATTTT.

This chain links TRBV28 with TRBJ1-1; possibly TRBD1 for D (5 bases). CDR1 and CDR2 from the germline V gene are MDHEN and SYDVKM. Trimming took off 5 bases at V and 7 bases at J, with 11 bases between the two ends. The CDR3 extends over 12 amino acids. This chain's CDR3 is CASSKGFNEAFF. The CDR3 region has the DNA TGTGCCAGCAGTAAGGGGTTCAATGAAGCTTTCTTT.

The chain joins TRBV4-3 to TRBJ2-1, with 10 bases identical to TRBD1. V shed 6 bases and J 8 bases; nucleotides not matched to a gene: 13. CDR1 LGHNA and CDR2 YSLEER come from the germline V gene. There are 16 residues in the CDR3. This chain's CDR3 is CASSFSGTGALYEQFF. In nucleotides, the CDR3 is TGCGCCAGCAGTTTCTCCGGGACAGGGGCACTATATGAGCAGTTCTTC.